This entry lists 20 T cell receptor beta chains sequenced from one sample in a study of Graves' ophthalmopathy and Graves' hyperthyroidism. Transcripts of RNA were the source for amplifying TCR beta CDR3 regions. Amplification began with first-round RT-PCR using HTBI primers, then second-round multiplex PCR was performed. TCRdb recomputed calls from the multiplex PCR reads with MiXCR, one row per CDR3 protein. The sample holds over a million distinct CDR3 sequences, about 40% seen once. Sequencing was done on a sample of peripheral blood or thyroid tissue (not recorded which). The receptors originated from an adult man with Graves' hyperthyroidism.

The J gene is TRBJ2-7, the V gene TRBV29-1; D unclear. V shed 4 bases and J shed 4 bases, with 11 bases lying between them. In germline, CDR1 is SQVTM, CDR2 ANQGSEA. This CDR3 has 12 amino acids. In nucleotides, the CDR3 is TGCAGCGTTGTCCGACCGACATACGAGCAGTACTTC. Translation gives CSVVRPTYEQYF.

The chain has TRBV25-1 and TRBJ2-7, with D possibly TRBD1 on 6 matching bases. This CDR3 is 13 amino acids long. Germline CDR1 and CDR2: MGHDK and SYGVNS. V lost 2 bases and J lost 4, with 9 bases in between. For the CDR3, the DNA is TGTGCCAGCAGTGAAAGGGACAAGTACGAGCAGTACTTC. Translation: CASSERDKYEQYF.

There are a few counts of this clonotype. The CDR3 is CASSFQAGGLREQYF. CDR3 sequence (DNA): TGTGCCAGCAGTTTTCAGGCGGGGGGGCTTCGAGAGCAGTACTTC. The chain combines TRBV12-3 or TRBV12-4 with TRBJ2-7, with 9 bases matching TRBD2. The junction had 10 bases not matched to a gene; V was cut back by 3 bases and J by 7 bases. The CDR3 has 15 amino acids.

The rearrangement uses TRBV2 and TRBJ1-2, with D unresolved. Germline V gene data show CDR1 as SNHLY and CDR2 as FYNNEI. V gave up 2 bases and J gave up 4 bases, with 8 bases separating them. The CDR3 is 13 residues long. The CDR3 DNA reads TGTGCCAGCAGTGAAACAGAGAGCTATGGCTACACCTTC. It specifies CASSETESYGYTF.

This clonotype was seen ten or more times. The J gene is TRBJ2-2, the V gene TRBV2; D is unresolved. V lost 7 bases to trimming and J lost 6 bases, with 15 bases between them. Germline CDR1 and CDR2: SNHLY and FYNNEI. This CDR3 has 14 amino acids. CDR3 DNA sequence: TGTGCCAGCAACCGGGCAGCCCTCGCCGGGGAGCTGTTTTTT. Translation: CASNRAALAGELFF. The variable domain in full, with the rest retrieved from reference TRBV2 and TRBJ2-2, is EPEVTQTPSHQVTQMGQEVILRCVPISNHLYFYWYRQILGQKVEFLVSFYNNEISEKSEIFDDQFSVERPDGSNFTLKIRSTKLEDSAMYFCASNRAALAGELFFGEGSRLTVL.

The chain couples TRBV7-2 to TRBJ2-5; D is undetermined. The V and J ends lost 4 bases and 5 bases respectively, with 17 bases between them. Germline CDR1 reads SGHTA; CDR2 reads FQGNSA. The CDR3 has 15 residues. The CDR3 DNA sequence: TGTGCCAGCAGCTCAAGGGAAAATCTTGCGGAGACCCAGTACTTC. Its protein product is CASSSRENLAETQYF.

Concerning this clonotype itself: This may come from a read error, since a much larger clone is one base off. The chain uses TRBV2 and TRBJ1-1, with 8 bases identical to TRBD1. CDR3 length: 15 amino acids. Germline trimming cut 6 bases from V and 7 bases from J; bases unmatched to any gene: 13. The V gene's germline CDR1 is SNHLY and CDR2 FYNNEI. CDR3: CASRADRGRMSEAFF. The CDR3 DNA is TGTGCCAGCAGGGCAGACAGGGGAAGAATGAGTGAAGCTTTCTTT.

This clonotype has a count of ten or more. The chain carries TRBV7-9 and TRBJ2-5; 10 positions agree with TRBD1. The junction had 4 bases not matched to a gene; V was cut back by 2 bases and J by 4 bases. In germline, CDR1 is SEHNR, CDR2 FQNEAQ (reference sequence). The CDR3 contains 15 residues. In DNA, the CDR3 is TGTGCCAGCAGCTTACGACAGGGGGCGGGAGAGACCCAGTACTTC. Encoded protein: CASSLRQGAGETQYF. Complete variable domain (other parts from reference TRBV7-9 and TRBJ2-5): DTGVSQNPRHKITKRGQNVTFRCDPISEHNRLYWYRQTLGQGPEFLTYFQNEAQLEKSRLLSDRFSAERPKGSFSTLEIQRTEQGDSAMYLCASSLRQGAGETQYFGPGTRLLVL.

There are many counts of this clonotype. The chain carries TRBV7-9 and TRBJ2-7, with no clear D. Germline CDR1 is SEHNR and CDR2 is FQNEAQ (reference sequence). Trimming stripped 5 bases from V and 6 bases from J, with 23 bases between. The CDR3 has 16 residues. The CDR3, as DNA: TGTGCCAGCAGCCATACCCCCTCGGAGCGTCGGGTCGAGCAGTACTTC. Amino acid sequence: CASSHTPSERRVEQYF.

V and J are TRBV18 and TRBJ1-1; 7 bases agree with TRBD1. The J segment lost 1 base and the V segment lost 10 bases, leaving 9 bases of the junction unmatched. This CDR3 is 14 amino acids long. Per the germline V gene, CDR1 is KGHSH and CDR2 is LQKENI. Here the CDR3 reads CATTPGQKNTEAFF. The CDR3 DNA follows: TGTGCCACCACGCCGGGACAGAAGAACACTGAAGCTTTCTTT. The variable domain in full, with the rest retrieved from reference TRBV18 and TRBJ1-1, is NAGVMQNPRHLVRRRGQEARLRCSPMKGHSHVYWYRQLPEEGLKFMVYLQKENIIDESGMPKERFSAEFPKEGPSILRIQQVVRGDSAAYFCATTPGQKNTEAFFGQGTRLTVV.

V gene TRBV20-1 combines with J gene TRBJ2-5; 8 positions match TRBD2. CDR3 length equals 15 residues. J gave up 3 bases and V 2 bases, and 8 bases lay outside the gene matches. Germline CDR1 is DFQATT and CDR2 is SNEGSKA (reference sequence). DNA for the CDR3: TGCAGTGCTAGACCTCCGGGGGGGGGTAAAGAGACCCAGTACTTC. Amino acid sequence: CSARPPGGGKETQYF.

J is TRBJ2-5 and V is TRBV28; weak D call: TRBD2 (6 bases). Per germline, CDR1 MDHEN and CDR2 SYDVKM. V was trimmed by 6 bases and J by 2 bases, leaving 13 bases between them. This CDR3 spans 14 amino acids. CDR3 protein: CASSDTGGQETQYF. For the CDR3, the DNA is TGTGCCAGCAGCGACACCGGGGGACAAGAGACCCAGTACTTC.

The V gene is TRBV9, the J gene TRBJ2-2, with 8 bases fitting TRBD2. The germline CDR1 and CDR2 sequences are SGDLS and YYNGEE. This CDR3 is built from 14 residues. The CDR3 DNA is TGTGCTCGAACGCGGGAGGCGAACACCGGGGAGCTGTTTTTT. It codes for CARTREANTGELFF. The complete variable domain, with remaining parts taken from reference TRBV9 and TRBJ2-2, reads DSGVTQTPKHLITATGQRVTLRCSPRSGDLSVYWYQQSLDQGLQFLIQYYNGEERAKGNILERFSAQQFPDLHSELNLSSLELGDSALYFCARTREANTGELFFGEGSRLTVL.

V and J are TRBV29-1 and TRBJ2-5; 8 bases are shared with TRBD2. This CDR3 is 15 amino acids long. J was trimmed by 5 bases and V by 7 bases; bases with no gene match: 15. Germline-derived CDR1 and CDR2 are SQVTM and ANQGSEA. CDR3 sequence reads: CSGIGVAGRVETQYF. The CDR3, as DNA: TGCAGCGGGATCGGGGTAGCGGGGCGAGTGGAGACCCAGTACTTC.

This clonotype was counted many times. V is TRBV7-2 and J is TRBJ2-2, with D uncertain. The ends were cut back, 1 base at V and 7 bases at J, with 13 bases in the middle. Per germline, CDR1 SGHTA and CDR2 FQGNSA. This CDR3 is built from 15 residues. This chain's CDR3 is CASSLVAGLSGELFF. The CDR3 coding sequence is TGTGCCAGCAGCTTAGTGGCCGGTTTAAGCGGGGAGCTGTTTTTT.

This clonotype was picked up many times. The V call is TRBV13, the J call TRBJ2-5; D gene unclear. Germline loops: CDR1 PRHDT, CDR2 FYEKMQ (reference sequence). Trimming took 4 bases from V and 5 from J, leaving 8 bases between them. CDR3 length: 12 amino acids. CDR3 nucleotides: TGTGCCAGCAGCTCCCAGCCCGAGACCCAGTACTTC. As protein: CASSSQPETQYF. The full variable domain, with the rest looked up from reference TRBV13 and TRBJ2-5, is AAGVIQSPRHLIKEKRETATLKCYPIPRHDTVYWYQQGPGQDPQFLISFYEKMQSDKGSIPDRFSAQQFSDYHSELNMSSLELGDSALYFCASSSQPETQYFGPGTRLLVL.

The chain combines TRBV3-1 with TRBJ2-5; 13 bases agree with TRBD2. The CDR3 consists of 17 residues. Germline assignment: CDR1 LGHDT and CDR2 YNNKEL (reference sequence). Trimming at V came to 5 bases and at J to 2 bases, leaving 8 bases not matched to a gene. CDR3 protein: CASSYKGTSGEQETQYF. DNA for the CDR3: TGTGCCAGCAGCTACAAAGGGACTAGCGGGGAACAAGAGACCCAGTACTTC.

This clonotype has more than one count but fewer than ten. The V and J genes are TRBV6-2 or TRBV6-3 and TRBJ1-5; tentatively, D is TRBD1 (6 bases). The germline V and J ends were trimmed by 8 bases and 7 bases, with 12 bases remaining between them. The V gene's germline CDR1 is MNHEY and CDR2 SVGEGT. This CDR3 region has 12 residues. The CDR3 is CASQQGGQPQHF. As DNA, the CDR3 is TGTGCCAGCCAACAGGGCGGACAGCCCCAGCATTTT.

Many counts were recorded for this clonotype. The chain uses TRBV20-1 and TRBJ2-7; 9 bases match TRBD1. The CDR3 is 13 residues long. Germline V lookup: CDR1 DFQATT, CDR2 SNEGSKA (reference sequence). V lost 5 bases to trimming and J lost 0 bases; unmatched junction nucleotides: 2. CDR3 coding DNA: TGCAGTGCTGAGGGACAGGGCTCCTACGAGCAGTACTTC. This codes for CSAEGQGSYEQYF.

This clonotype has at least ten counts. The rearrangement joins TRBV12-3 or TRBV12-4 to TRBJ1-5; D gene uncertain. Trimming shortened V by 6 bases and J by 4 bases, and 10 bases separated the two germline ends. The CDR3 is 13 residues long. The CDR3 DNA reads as TGTGCCAGCAGAGGAGTGACGAATCAGCCCCAGCATTTT. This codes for CASRGVTNQPQHF.